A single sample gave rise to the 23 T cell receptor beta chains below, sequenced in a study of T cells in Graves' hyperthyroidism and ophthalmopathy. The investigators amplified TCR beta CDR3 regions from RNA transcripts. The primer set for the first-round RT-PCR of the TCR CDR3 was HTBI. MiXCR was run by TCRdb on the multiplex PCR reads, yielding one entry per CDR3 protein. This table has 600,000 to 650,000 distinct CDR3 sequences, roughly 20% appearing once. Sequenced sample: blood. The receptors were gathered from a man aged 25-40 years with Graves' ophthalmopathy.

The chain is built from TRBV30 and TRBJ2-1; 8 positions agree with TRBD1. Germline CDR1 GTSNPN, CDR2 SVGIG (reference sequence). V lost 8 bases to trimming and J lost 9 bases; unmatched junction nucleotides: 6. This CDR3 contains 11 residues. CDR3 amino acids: CAGDRGSEQFF. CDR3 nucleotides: TGTGCCGGCGACAGGGGATCTGAGCAGTTCTTC.

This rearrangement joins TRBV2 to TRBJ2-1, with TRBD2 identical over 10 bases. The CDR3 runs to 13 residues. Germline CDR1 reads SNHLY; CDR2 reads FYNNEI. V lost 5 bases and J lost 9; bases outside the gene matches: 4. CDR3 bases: TGTGCCAGCAGTACGGAGCGGGAGGGTGAGCAGTTCTTC. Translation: CASSTEREGEQFF.

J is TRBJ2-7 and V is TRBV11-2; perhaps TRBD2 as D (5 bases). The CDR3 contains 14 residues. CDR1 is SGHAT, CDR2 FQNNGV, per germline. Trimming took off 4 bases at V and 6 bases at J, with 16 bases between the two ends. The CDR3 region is CASSSEGLGSEQYF. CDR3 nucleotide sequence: TGTGCCAGCAGCTCTGAGGGCCTAGGTTCCGAGCAGTACTTC.

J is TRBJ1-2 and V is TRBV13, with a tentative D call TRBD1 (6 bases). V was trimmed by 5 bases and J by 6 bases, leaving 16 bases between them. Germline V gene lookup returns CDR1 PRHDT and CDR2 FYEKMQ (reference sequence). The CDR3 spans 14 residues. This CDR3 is CASSHWVGGHGYTF. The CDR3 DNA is TGTGCCAGCAGCCACTGGGTGGGGGGCCATGGCTACACCTTC.

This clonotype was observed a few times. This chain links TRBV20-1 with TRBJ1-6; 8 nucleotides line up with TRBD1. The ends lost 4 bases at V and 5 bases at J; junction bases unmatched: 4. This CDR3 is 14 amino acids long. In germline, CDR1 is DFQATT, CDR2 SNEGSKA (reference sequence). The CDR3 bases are TGCAGTGCTACCGGACAGGGAAATAATTCACCCCTCCACTTT. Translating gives CSATGQGNNSPLHF.

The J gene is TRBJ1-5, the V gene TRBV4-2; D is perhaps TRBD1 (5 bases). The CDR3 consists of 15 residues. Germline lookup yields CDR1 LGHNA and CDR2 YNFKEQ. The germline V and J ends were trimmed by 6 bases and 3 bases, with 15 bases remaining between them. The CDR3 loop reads CASSKRGEANQPQHF. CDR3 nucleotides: TGTGCCAGCAGTAAAAGGGGCGAGGCCAATCAGCCCCAGCATTTT.

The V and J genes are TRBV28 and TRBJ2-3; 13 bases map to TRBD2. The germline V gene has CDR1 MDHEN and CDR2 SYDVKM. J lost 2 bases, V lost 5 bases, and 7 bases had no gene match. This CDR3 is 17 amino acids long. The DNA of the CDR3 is TGTGCCAGCAGTACAAGGACTAGCGGGGGCATCACAGATACGCAGTATTTT. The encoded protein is CASSTRTSGGITDTQYF.

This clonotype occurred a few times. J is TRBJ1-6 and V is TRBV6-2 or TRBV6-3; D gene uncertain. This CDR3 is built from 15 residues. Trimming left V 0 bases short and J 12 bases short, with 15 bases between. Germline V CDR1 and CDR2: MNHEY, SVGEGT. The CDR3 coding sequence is TGTGCCAGCAGTTACTCCGGGATCGAAGCAGGACCCCTCCACTTT. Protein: CASSYSGIEAGPLHF.

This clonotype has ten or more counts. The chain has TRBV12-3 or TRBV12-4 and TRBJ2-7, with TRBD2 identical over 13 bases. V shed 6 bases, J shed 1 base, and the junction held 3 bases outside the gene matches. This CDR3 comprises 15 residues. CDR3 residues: CASRGLAGQSYEQYF. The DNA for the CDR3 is TGTGCCAGCAGGGGACTAGCGGGACAATCCTACGAGCAGTACTTC.

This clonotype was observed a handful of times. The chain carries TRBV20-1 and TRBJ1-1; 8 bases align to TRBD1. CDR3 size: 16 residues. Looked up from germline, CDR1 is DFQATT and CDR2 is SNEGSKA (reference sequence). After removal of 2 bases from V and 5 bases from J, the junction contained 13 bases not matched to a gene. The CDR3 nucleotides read TGCAGTGCTAGATGGATCGACAGGGGAGTAAGAACTGAAGCTTTCTTT. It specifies CSARWIDRGVRTEAFF.

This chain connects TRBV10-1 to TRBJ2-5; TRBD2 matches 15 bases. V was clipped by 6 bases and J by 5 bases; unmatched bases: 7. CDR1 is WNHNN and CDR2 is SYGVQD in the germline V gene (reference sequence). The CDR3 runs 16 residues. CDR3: CASRGEGTSGRETQYF. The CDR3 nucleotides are TGCGCCAGCAGGGGAGAGGGGACTAGCGGGAGGGAGACCCAGTACTTC.

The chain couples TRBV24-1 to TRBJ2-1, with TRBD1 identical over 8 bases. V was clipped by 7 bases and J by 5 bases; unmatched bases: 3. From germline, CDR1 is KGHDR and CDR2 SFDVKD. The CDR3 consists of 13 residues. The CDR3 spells CATRGQANNEQFF. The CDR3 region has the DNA TGTGCCACCAGGGGACAGGCCAACAATGAGCAGTTCTTC.

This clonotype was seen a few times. CDR3 sequence (DNA): TGCAGTGCTAGAGATGGTAGCGGGCGCTCAGATACGCAGTATTTT. Its protein product is CSARDGSGRSDTQYF. This chain joins TRBV20-1 and TRBJ2-3; 7 bases map to TRBD2. This CDR3 is 15 amino acids long. The germline V gene encodes CDR1 DFQATT and CDR2 SNEGSKA (reference sequence). Trimming cost V 0 bases and J 4 bases; bases outside gene matches: 7.

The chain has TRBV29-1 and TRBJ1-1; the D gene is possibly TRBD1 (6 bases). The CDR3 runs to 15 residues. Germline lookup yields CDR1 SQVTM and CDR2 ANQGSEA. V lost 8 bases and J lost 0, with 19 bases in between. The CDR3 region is CSSRRGAEVNTEAFF. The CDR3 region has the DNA TGCAGCTCCCGACGGGGGGCGGAGGTGAACACTGAAGCTTTCTTT.

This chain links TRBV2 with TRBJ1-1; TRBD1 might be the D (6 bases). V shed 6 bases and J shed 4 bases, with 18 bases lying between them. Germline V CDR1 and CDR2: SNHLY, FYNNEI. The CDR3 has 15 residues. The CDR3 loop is CASRKDAGAITEAFF. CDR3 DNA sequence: TGTGCCAGCAGGAAGGACGCGGGGGCTATCACTGAAGCTTTCTTT.

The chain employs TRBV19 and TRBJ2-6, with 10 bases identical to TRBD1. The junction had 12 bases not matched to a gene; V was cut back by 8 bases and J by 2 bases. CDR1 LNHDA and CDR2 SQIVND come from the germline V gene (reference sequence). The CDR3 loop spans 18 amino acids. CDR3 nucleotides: TGTGCCAGTTACCAACCGGGACAGGGGATCCCTGGGGCCAACGTCCTGACTTTC. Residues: CASYQPGQGIPGANVLTF.

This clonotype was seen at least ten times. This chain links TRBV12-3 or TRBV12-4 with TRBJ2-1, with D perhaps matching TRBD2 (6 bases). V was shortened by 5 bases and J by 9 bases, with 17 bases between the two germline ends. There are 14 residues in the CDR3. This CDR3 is CASSGPSGAVEQFF. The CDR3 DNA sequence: TGTGCCAGCAGTGGGCCTTCGGGAGCGGTTGAGCAGTTCTTC.

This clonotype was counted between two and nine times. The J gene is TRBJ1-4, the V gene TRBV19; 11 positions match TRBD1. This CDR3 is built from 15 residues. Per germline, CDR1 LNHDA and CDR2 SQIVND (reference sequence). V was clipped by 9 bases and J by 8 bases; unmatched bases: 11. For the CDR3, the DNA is TGTGCCAGCCGGACAGGGGGCGGGTCTGGCGAAAAACTGTTTTTT. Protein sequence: CASRTGGGSGEKLFF.

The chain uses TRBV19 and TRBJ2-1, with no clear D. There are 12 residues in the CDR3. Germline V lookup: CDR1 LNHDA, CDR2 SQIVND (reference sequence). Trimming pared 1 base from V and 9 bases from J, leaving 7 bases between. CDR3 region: CASSIGVGEQFF. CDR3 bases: TGTGCCAGTAGTATAGGAGTAGGTGAGCAGTTCTTC.

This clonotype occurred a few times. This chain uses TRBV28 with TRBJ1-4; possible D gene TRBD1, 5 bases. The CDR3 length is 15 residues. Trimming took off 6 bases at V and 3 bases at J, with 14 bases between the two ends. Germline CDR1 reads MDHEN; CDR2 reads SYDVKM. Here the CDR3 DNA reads TGTGCCAGCAGCATCCAAAGGGGTTCTAATGAAAAACTGTTTTTT. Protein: CASSIQRGSNEKLFF.

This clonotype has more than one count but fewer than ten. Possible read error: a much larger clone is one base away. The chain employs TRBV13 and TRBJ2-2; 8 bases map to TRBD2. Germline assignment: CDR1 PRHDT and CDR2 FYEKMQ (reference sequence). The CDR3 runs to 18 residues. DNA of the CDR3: TGTGCCAGCAACTTAGCGGGGTTAGCGGCTGGTAACACCGGGGAGCTGTTTTTT. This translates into CASNLAGLAAGNTGELFF. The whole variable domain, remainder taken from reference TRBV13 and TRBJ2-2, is AAGVIQSPRHLIKEKRETATLKCYPIPRHDTVYWYQQGPGQDPQFLISFYEKMQSDKGSIPDRFSAQQFSDYHSELNMSSLELGDSALYFCASNLAGLAAGNTGELFFGEGSRLTVL.

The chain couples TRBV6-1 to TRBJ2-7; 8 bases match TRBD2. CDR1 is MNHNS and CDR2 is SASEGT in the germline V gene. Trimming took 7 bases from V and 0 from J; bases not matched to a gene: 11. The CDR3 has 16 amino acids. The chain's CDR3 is CASNGLAGQSSYEQYF. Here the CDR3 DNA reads TGTGCCAGCAATGGCCTAGCGGGCCAGAGCTCCTACGAGCAGTACTTC.

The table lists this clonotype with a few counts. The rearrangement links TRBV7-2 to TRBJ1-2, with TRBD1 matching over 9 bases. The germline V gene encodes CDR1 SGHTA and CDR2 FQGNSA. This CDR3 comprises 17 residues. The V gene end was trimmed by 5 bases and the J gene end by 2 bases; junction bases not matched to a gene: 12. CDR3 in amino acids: CASSRGQGRELNYGYTF. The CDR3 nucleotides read TGTGCCAGCAGCCGAGGACAGGGGAGAGAACTGAACTATGGCTACACCTTC.